What follows is one TCR beta chain and its context. The target antigen is unknown. The source of the sample is a study of cytomegalovirus exposure and HLA in healthy donors. Notes on the study in general: Accurate prediction of HLA-A and HLA-B alleles (for most subjects) was reportedly achieved from TCR beta sequences.

In the PCR, 60 Vbeta and 13 Jbeta primers were used. The assay was immunoSEQ multiplex PCR, and TCRdb's table has in-frame clones only and misses some. There are roughly 140,000 clones in the sample; around 82% occur only once, and around 2.5% lies in the top ten. The CDR3 has 14 residues. The ends were cut back, 4 bases at V and 0 bases at J, with 9 bases in the middle. Germline V gene lookup returns CDR1 LNHDA and CDR2 SQIVND (reference sequence). V gene TRBV19 combines with J gene TRBJ1-1; D remains unclear. The material sequenced was PBMCs. This TCR was recovered from a woman between 18 and 30 years old in good health and CMV-seropositive. The CDR3 region has the DNA TGTGCCAGTAGTACCGACATTCTGAACACTGAAGCTTTCTTT. It codes for CASSTDILNTEAFF.